This TCR beta chain emerged from a study of pediatric ulcerative colitis. Study findings and constraints: Total lymphocyte DNA, not sorted subsets, was the template. Rectal repertoires separated controls, mild-moderate and acute severe colitis. Blood-rectal clonal overlap within each person was significantly higher in ulcerative colitis patients than controls.

Details on this clone: The antigen remains unidentified.

Germline V CDR1 and CDR2: MGHRA, YSYEKL. The CDR3 extends over 15 amino acids. J was trimmed by 5 bases and V by 4 bases; bases with no gene match: 7. Generated by immunoSEQ multiplex PCR, the TCRdb table keeps only in-frame clones and is missing some. The sample comprises 60,000 or so clones, about 80% of which are singletons, and 5.2% rests with the top ten. The source of this sequence is a boy aged 5 to 17 with moderate ulcerative colitis. The V and J genes are TRBV4-1 and TRBJ2-5; 10 bases fit TRBD2. Sequenced material: blood. In DNA form, the CDR3 reads TGCGCCAGCAGCCTATTAGCGGGAGGAGTGGAGACCCAGTACTTC. This gives the protein CASSLLAGGVETQYF.